Each of the 19 T cell receptor beta chains below was sequenced from the same sample in a study of OX40 agonist ivuxolimab in advanced cancers. TCRdb keeps only in-frame clones here, not all; method: immunoSEQ multiplex PCR. Here the sample spans 80,000 or so clones, 75% to 90% being singletons. The sample here was CD4+ or CD8+ T cells sorted from blood, taken in a trial of the OX40 agonist ivuxolimab. The source is an adult with an advanced solid tumor such as melanoma, head and neck, liver or kidney cancer.

The CDR3 DNA follows: TGTGCCAGCAGCCCAAGGGGCGGGGGGGCGTCCTACAATGAGCAGTTCTTC. Its translation is CASSPRGGGASYNEQFF. The chain joins TRBV11-3 to TRBJ2-1; 9 bases fit TRBD2. The trim removed 5 bases at V and 1 base at J, leaving 9 bases unmatched. Germline CDR1 and CDR2: SGHNT and YENEEA. The CDR3 runs to 17 residues.

The gene calls are TRBV16 and TRBJ2-4; D ambiguous. This CDR3 spans 13 amino acids. Trimming shortened V by 4 bases and J by 14 bases, and 18 bases separated the two germline ends. In germline, CDR1 is KGHSY, CDR2 FQNENV. For the CDR3, the DNA is TGTGCCAGCAGCCCAACTGAGAGGAATGAGAAGTACTTC. It translates to CASSPTERNEKYF.

This clone has only one observation. The rearrangement joins TRBV5-6 to TRBJ2-7, with D perhaps assigned TRBD1 or TRBD2 (5 bases each). Trimming cost V 3 bases and J 4 bases, with 14 bases left between them. Germline CDR1 is SGHDT and CDR2 is YYEEEE. This CDR3 has 14 amino acids. CDR3 bases: TGTGCCAGCAGCTCCGGGACCAGACTTTACGAGCAGTACTTC. Translating it yields CASSSGTRLYEQYF.

This CDR3 reads CASSLEADSSTDTQYF. The CDR3 region has the DNA TGTGCCAGCAGCTTAGAGGCTGATTCCAGCACAGATACGCAGTATTTT. The chain carries TRBV7-2 and TRBJ2-3; D unresolved. Trimming left V 1 base short and J 0 bases short, with 11 bases between. Germline V gives CDR1 SGHTA, CDR2 FQGNSA. This CDR3 is built from 16 residues.

The V and J genes are TRBV28 and TRBJ2-5; D is unclear. Trimming pared 5 bases from V and 5 bases from J, leaving 9 bases between. Germline V gene data show CDR1 as MDHEN and CDR2 as SYDVKM. The CDR3 length is 12 residues. The CDR3 is CASSRDLETQYF. DNA for the CDR3: TGTGCCAGCAGTAGGGATCTGGAGACCCAGTACTTC.

The chain couples TRBV19 to TRBJ1-2; 10 positions match TRBD1. CDR1 and CDR2 from the germline V gene are LNHDA and SQIVND (reference sequence). This CDR3 is built from 15 residues. Unmatched junction bases numbered 7, after V lost 6 bases and J lost 3 bases. In DNA form, the CDR3 reads TGTGCCAGTAGCCTCGACAGGGGGCCTGACTATGGCTACACCTTC. Protein: CASSLDRGPDYGYTF.

V is TRBV15 and J is TRBJ1-4; 9 positions agree with TRBD1. The CDR3 has 15 amino acids. Per the germline V gene, CDR1 is LNHNV and CDR2 is YYDKDF (reference sequence). Germline trimming cut 3 bases from V and 9 bases from J; bases unmatched to any gene: 8. CDR3 sequence reads: CATSREGGTGKKLFF. As DNA, the CDR3 is TGTGCCACCAGCAGGGAGGGTGGGACAGGGAAAAAACTGTTTTTT.

V gene TRBV4-1 combines with J gene TRBJ2-7; possibly TRBD1 for D (6 bases). Looked up from germline, CDR1 is MGHRA and CDR2 is YSYEKL. This CDR3 region has 13 residues. The V end lost 2 bases, the J end lost 6 bases, and 11 bases lay between the germline ends. The CDR3 protein is CASSQQQGLEQYF. The DNA for the CDR3 is TGCGCCAGCAGCCAACAGCAGGGGCTCGAGCAGTACTTC.

This clone was picked up a small number of times. The genes are TRBV2 and TRBJ1-1; D unresolved. Per the germline V gene, CDR1 is SNHLY and CDR2 is FYNNEI. CDR3 length equals 15 residues. The V end lost 2 bases, the J end lost 2 bases, and 12 bases lay between the germline ends. The CDR3 spells CASSERRTVNTEAFF. CDR3 nucleotide sequence: TGTGCCAGCAGTGAAAGGAGAACGGTAAACACTGAAGCTTTCTTT.

The rearrangement joins TRBV28 to TRBJ1-1, with TRBD1 matching over 8 bases. From germline, CDR1 is MDHEN and CDR2 SYDVKM. The CDR3 length is 17 residues. V gave up 2 bases and J gave up 1 base; unmatched junction bases: 9. CDR3 loop: CASSLQGAGRTNTEAFF. DNA for the CDR3: TGTGCCAGCAGTTTACAGGGGGCCGGTAGGACGAACACTGAAGCTTTCTTT.

This chain joins TRBV28 and TRBJ1-1; TRBD1 might be the D (5 bases). The CDR3 has 14 residues. V gave up 3 bases and J gave up 5 bases, with 13 bases separating them. The germline gives CDR1 MDHEN, CDR2 SYDVKM. The CDR3 region has the DNA TGTGCCAGCAGTTTGCCCAGGGCTCGGACTGAAGCTTTCTTT. It codes for CASSLPRARTEAFF.

The chain employs TRBV9 and TRBJ1-2; 7 positions agree with TRBD1. With V trimmed by 1 base and J by 8 bases, 5 bases remained unmatched. Germline V lookup: CDR1 SGDLS, CDR2 YYNGEE. The CDR3 is 13 residues long. The CDR3 sequence: CASSVQQGTGYTF. The CDR3 DNA reads TGTGCCAGCAGCGTACAACAGGGGACGGGCTACACCTTC.

The chain carries TRBV14 and TRBJ1-1; possibly TRBD1 for D (5 bases). With 4 bases removed from V and 1 base from J, the gap between germline ends came to 10 bases. Germline V gives CDR1 SGHDN, CDR2 FVKESK. The length of the CDR3 is 14 residues. The CDR3 nucleotides read TGTGCCAGCAGCCTCGGGACGGAGAACACTGAAGCTTTCTTT. Translated, it gives CASSLGTENTEAFF. Full variable domain (outside the CDR3, taken from reference TRBV14 and TRBJ1-1): EAGVTQFPSHSVIEKGQTVTLRCDPISGHDNLYWYRRVMGKEIKFLLHFVKESKQDESGMPNNRFLAERTGGTYSTLKVQPAELEDSGVYFCASSLGTENTEAFFGQGTRLTVV.

The chain couples TRBV2 to TRBJ1-5, with 7 positions matching TRBD1. The trim removed 6 bases at V and 7 bases at J, leaving 12 bases unmatched. Germline V lookup: CDR1 SNHLY, CDR2 FYNNEI. CDR3 size: 15 residues. For the CDR3, the DNA is TGTGCCAGCAGCCCTTTCAGGGGGGTAGGGCAGCCCCAGCATTTT. Protein product: CASSPFRGVGQPQHF.

V and J are TRBV2 and TRBJ1-2; a possible D gene is TRBD1 (6 bases). Trimming took off 1 base at V and 5 bases at J, with 11 bases between the two ends. This CDR3 has 14 residues. Per the germline V gene, CDR1 is SNHLY and CDR2 is FYNNEI. CDR3 sequence: CASSEGSQGYGYTF. The CDR3 DNA sequence: TGTGCCAGCAGTGAAGGGTCCCAGGGGTATGGCTACACCTTC.

This chain uses TRBV5-1 with TRBJ2-2, with D perhaps matching TRBD1 (6 bases). The germline CDR1 and CDR2 sequences are SGHRS and YFSETQ. CDR3 length: 13 amino acids. Trimming stripped 7 bases from V and 2 bases from J, with 9 bases between. The chain's CDR3 is CASLQGNTGELFF. The CDR3 DNA reads TGCGCCAGCTTACAGGGCAACACCGGGGAGCTGTTTTTT.

This chain connects TRBV2 to TRBJ1-2; 8 bases align to TRBD1. The V and J ends lost 6 bases and 3 bases, in that order; junction bases with no gene match: 9. The CDR3 totals 15 residues. From germline, CDR1 is SNHLY and CDR2 FYNNEI. CDR3 loop: CASRADRGRYYGYTF. CDR3 DNA sequence: TGTGCCAGCAGAGCCGACAGGGGCCGCTACTATGGCTACACCTTC.

This chain uses TRBV2 with TRBJ2-3, with 9 bases lining up with TRBD2. The CDR3 has 12 residues. Germline loops: CDR1 SNHLY, CDR2 FYNNEI. Trimming cost V 6 bases and J 14 bases; bases outside gene matches: 9. Here the CDR3 reads CASRGGGGRRYF. DNA of the CDR3: TGTGCCAGCAGAGGCGGGGGGGGCCGTCGGTATTTT. Looking up the rest from reference TRBV2 and TRBJ2-3 gives the full variable domain: EPEVTQTPSHQVTQMGQEVILRCVPISNHLYFYWYRQILGQKVEFLVSFYNNEISEKSEIFDDQFSVERPDGSNFTLKIRSTKLEDSAMYFCASRGGGGRRYFGPGTRLTVL.

The chain employs TRBV5-1 and TRBJ2-2; 7 positions agree with TRBD2. CDR1 is SGHRS and CDR2 is YFSETQ in the germline V gene. The CDR3 consists of 15 residues. The J segment lost 6 bases and the V segment lost 1 base, leaving 6 bases of the junction unmatched. As DNA, the CDR3 is TGCGCCAGCAGCTTGAGACTAGCTGAGTCCGGGGAGCTGTTTTTT. Protein product: CASSLRLAESGELFF.